A selection of T cell receptor beta chains follows, all from one sample in a study of human T cells and chemical hapten exposure. In TCRdb, the RACE reads were re-called with MiXCR into one record per CDR3 protein. The sample shows some 96,000 distinct CDR3 sequences, about a tenth of them seen only once. The sample in question was whole blood, obtained in connection with sensitization to the hapten diphenylcyclopropenone (DPC). Source of these receptors: a middle-aged woman with alopecia areata. Some clones in this sample may be carry-over from other donors' samples. The CDR3 runs from the conserved cysteine through the conserved F or W. A D gene is named only where the DNA matches it firmly. Clone sizes are given selectively: once, few, many, or a class where the clone is expanded.

>NA|TRBJ2-7|TRBD2|TRBV29-1
TGCAGCGTTGATGGCCTAGCGGGGTCGTACGAGCAGTACTTC
CSVDGLAGSYEQYF
>many|TRBJ2-6|NA|TRBV7-2
TGTGCCAGCAGCTGGGTGACAGGCGTCTCTGGGGCCAACGTCCTGACTTTC
CASSWVTGVSGANVLTF
>many|TRBJ2-2|TRBD2|TRBV7-9
TGTGCCAGCAGCTTCCCTTCTAGCGGGCAGACCGGGGAGCTGTTTTTT
CASSFPSSGQTGELFF
>few|TRBJ1-5|TRBD1|TRBV28
TGTGCCAGCAGTTTATGGGTCCCCACCCGGGACAGGGGGCGAGACAATCAGCCCCAGCATTTT
CASSLWVPTRDRGRDNQPQHF
>many|TRBJ1-4|TRBD1|TRBV29-1
TGCAGCGTTGAGAAGGGGGCCGATGAAAAACTGTTTTTT
CSVEKGADEKLFF
>many|TRBJ2-2|NA|TRBV27
TGTGCCAGCGCGGTGTGGGGGGACGCCCCCACCGGGGAGCTGTTTTTT
CASAVWGDAPTGELFF
>NA|TRBJ2-7|TRBD2|TRBV6-5
TGTGCCAGCAGTAAACCGGGACTAGCGTCCTACGAGCAGTACTTC
CASSKPGLASYEQYF
>few|TRBJ1-3|NA|TRBV4-2
TGTGCCAGCAGCCAAGAGGACTTATACTCTGGAAACACCATATATTTT
CASSQEDLYSGNTIYF
>many|TRBJ2-5|NA|TRBV3-1
TGTGCCAGCAGCCAAGTGGCAGGAGACCAAGAGACCCAGTACTTC
CASSQVAGDQETQYF
>NA|TRBJ1-3|TRBD1|TRBV30
TGTGCCTGGAGTGTACGAGGGGGCTTTTCCTCCTCTGGAAACACCATATATTTT
CAWSVRGGFSSSGNTIYF
>NA|TRBJ1-1|TRBD1|TRBV20-1
TGCAGTGCTAGAGATAGGGACAGGGGCACTGAAGCTTTCTTT
CSARDRDRGTEAFF
>NA|TRBJ1-2|NA|TRBV29-1
TGCAGCCTCCGGGACAACCTATATGGCTACACCTTC
CSLRDNLYGYTF
>few|TRBJ1-4|NA|TRBV2
TGTGCCAGCAGTAAGGGACGCAGGAATGAAAAACTGTTTTTT
CASSKGRRNEKLFF
>few|TRBJ2-7|TRBD2|TRBV28
TGTGCCAGCAGTTTTTATGCGGGAGTAAGTTACGAGCAGTACTTC
CASSFYAGVSYEQYF
>many|TRBJ1-1|NA|TRBV29-1
TGCGGCGGTGGAGGAAGGGGCACTGAAGCTTTCTTT
CGGGGRGTEAFF
>NA|TRBJ1-2|NA|TRBV20-1
TGCAGTGTCCCAGCTCCTAACTATGGCTACACCTTC
CSVPAPNYGYTF
>few|TRBJ2-3|TRBD2|TRBV7-3
TGTGCCAGCAGCTTACTAGCGGGAGGCAGAGCAGATACGCAGTATTTT
CASSLLAGGRADTQYF
>NA|TRBJ2-1|NA|TRBV7-6
TGTGCCAGCAGCCATCATAGAAATGAGCAGTTCTTC
CASSHHRNEQFF
>many|TRBJ1-1|NA|TRBV10-3
TGTGCCATCAGGGCTAGAGCCGGGACGGAGAACACTGAAGCTTTCTTT
CAIRARAGTENTEAFF
>NA|TRBJ1-1|TRBD1|TRBV30
TGTGCCTGGATACAGGGGGCGGTGACTGAAGCTTTCTTT
CAWIQGAVTEAFF
>few|TRBJ1-1|TRBD1|TRBV20-1
TGCAGTACACACCGCGGGACAGGGAACACTGAAGCTTTCTTT
CSTHRGTGNTEAFF
>NA|TRBJ2-2|TRBD1|TRBV4-3
TGCGCCAGCAGCTCCCAGACAGGGTCGAACACCGGGGAGCTGTTTTTT
CASSSQTGSNTGELFF
>few|TRBJ1-1|NA|TRBV20-1
TGCAGTGCTCCGAGACAGCCCCAGAACACTGAAGCTTTCTTT
CSAPRQPQNTEAFF
>many|TRBJ2-5|TRBD2|TRBV5-4
TGTGCCAGCAGTTATAGCGGGAGTCCCCAAGAGACCCAGTACTTC
CASSYSGSPQETQYF
>NA|TRBJ1-1|NA|TRBV5-1
TGCGCCAGCAGCTTGGGCCTAGACAGATTGAACACTGAAGCTTTCTTT
CASSLGLDRLNTEAFF
>NA|TRBJ2-5|TRBD1|TRBV2
TGTGCCAGCAGTGGCGACAGGGGTGAGACCCAGTACTTC
CASSGDRGETQYF
>NA|TRBJ2-7|TRBD2|TRBV7-9
TGTGCCAGCAGCTTAGGCCTAGCGGACTACGAGCAGTACTTC
CASSLGLADYEQYF
>few|TRBJ2-7|NA|TRBV20-1
TGCAGTGCTAGCCCAGGGAGCTACGAGCAGTACTTC
CSASPGSYEQYF
>few|TRBJ2-3|NA|TRBV3-1
TGTGCCAGCAGCCAAAGTTCCCCCCCAGATACGCAGTATTTT
CASSQSSPPDTQYF
>few|TRBJ2-5|NA|TRBV13
TGTGCCAGCAGCCCCCTCGGTGGCCTTCAAGAGACCCAGTACTTC
CASSPLGGLQETQYF
>NA|TRBJ2-3|NA|TRBV11-2
TGTGCCAGCTCGAGGGCCCCAGATACGCAGTATTTT
CASSRAPDTQYF
>many|TRBJ2-3|TRBD1|TRBV6-6
TGTGCCAGCAGTCTTCCGACAGGGGTCAGCACAGATACGCAGTATTTT
CASSLPTGVSTDTQYF
>NA|TRBJ2-7|NA|TRBV5-6
TGTGCCAGCAGCGTGGGTCTCGAGCAGTACTTC
CASSVGLEQYF
>many|TRBJ2-7|NA|TRBV9
TGTGCCAGCAGCGTAGCCCACAGGGGAGGACAAGGGGAGCAGTACTTC
CASSVAHRGGQGEQYF
>many|TRBJ2-2|TRBD1|TRBV6-2/TRBV6-3
TGTGCCAGCAGTACCCCGGACAGGGTCACCGGGGAGCTGTTTTTT
CASSTPDRVTGELFF
>few|TRBJ2-7|TRBD1|TRBV30
TGTGCCTGGAGAGGCGGGACAGGGGGAGACGAGCAGTACTTC
CAWRGGTGGDEQYF
>few|TRBJ1-6|NA|TRBV7-3
TGTGCCAGCAGCTTAACAGGACGGCATAATTCACCCCTCCACTTT
CASSLTGRHNSPLHF
>few|TRBJ2-1|NA|TRBV7-9
TGTGCCAGCAGCCCCCCCGGCTTAGCACCGGATGAGCAGTTCTTC
CASSPPGLAPDEQFF
>many|TRBJ2-7|TRBD2|TRBV2
TGTGCCAGCAGTGAAAACCCCAGCGGGAGGTACGAGCAGTACTTC
CASSENPSGRYEQYF
>few|TRBJ2-5|NA|TRBV4-3
TGCGCCAGCAGCCCCGGCTCTGGAGAGACCCAGTACTTC
CASSPGSGETQYF
>NA|TRBJ1-6|TRBD1|TRBV28
TGTGCCACCGGAGGGGGCCCTCAAGCATCACCCCTCCACTTT
CATGGGPQASPLHF